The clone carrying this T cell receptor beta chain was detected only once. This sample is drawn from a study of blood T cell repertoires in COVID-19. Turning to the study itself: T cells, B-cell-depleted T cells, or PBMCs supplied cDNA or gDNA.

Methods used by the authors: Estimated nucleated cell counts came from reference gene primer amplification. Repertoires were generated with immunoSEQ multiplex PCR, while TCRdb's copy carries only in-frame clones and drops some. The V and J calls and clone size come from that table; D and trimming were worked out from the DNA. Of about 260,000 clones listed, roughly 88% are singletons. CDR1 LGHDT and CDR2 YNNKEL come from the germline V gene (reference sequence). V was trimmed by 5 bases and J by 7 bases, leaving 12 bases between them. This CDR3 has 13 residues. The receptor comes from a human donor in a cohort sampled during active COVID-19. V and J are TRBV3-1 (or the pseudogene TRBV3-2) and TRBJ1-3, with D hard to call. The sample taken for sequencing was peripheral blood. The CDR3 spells CASSEEGRNTIYF. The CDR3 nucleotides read TGTGCCAGCAGCGAGGAAGGCCGTAACACCATATATTTT.